This is a list of T cell receptor beta chains from one sample in a study of CD8+CD57+ T cells in acquired aplastic anemia. One entry per CDR3 protein, called by TCRdb with MiXCR from the reads. The sample has approximately 200,000 distinct CDR3 sequences, roughly 56% seen once; the top ten hold about 16%. The sample was sorted CD4+, CD8+, or CD8+CD57+ T cells (not recorded which) from PBMCs. These receptors originate from a human donor in good health, serving as a control. Each CDR3 is given with its conserved first and last residue. D genes are given only for firm matches.

j_gene: TRBJ1-2
d_gene: NA
v_gene: TRBV4-1
CDR3aa: CASSQATGWGYTF

j_gene: TRBJ2-4
d_gene: NA
v_gene: TRBV28
CDR3aa: CASSQRTFLAKNIQYF

j_gene: TRBJ2-7
d_gene: NA
v_gene: TRBV4-1
CDR3aa: CASSRYGQGREQYF

j_gene: TRBJ2-7
d_gene: NA
v_gene: TRBV7-2
CDR3aa: CASSIDGGTAYEQYF

j_gene: TRBJ2-7
d_gene: TRBD1
v_gene: TRBV9
CDR3aa: CASSEGQGNSLEQYF

j_gene: TRBJ2-5
d_gene: TRBD2
v_gene: TRBV7-3
CDR3aa: CASSLRLAGGDEETQYF

j_gene: TRBJ2-4
d_gene: NA
v_gene: TRBV14
CDR3aa: CASSQYLVRTAKNIQYF

j_gene: TRBJ2-5
d_gene: NA
v_gene: TRBV5-8
CDR3aa: CASSRDYQETQYF

j_gene: TRBJ1-2
d_gene: NA
v_gene: TRBV15
CDR3aa: CATSFRTVGYTF

j_gene: TRBJ2-7
d_gene: NA
v_gene: TRBV5-6
CDR3aa: CASSLGTGMGLYEQYF

j_gene: TRBJ1-2
d_gene: NA
v_gene: TRBV29-1
CDR3aa: CSVEDAAPGYTF

j_gene: TRBJ1-2
d_gene: TRBD1
v_gene: TRBV7-2
CDR3aa: CASSSRTGGGYTF

j_gene: TRBJ2-5
d_gene: TRBD2
v_gene: TRBV20-1
CDR3aa: CSARRRGGRETQYF

j_gene: TRBJ1-2
d_gene: NA
v_gene: TRBV5-4
CDR3aa: CASSWGPGDYGYTF

j_gene: TRBJ2-7
d_gene: NA
v_gene: TRBV7-2
CDR3aa: CASSPGQGAGYEQYF

j_gene: TRBJ1-2
d_gene: NA
v_gene: TRBV24-1
CDR3aa: CATSSGNYGYTF

j_gene: TRBJ2-2
d_gene: TRBD2
v_gene: TRBV7-7
CDR3aa: CASSFGRAAGELFF

j_gene: TRBJ2-1
d_gene: NA
v_gene: TRBV6-6
CDR3aa: CASTITRGSYNEQFF

j_gene: TRBJ1-4
d_gene: NA
v_gene: TRBV10-3
CDR3aa: CAISQDSFPRNEKLFF

j_gene: TRBJ2-7
d_gene: NA
v_gene: TRBV7-3
CDR3aa: CASSPANYEQYF

j_gene: TRBJ1-2
d_gene: TRBD1
v_gene: TRBV7-2
CDR3aa: CASSREPGGASYGYTF

j_gene: TRBJ1-5
d_gene: TRBD1
v_gene: TRBV5-1
CDR3aa: CASSKGTANQPQHF

j_gene: TRBJ2-7
d_gene: NA
v_gene: TRBV29-1
CDR3aa: CSFLMRAYEQYF

j_gene: TRBJ2-6
d_gene: NA
v_gene: TRBV7-3
CDR3aa: CATSQGSGANVLTF

j_gene: TRBJ2-3
d_gene: NA
v_gene: TRBV7-9
CDR3aa: CASSLDRRDTQYF

j_gene: TRBJ2-7
d_gene: NA
v_gene: TRBV19
CDR3aa: CASSIGGLQGF

j_gene: TRBJ1-2
d_gene: NA
v_gene: TRBV7-2
CDR3aa: CASSLGGTNYGYTF

j_gene: TRBJ2-5
d_gene: NA
v_gene: TRBV28
CDR3aa: CASSGLQAGAQETQYF

j_gene: TRBJ2-5
d_gene: TRBD1
v_gene: TRBV15
CDR3aa: CATSRDRGQETQYF

j_gene: TRBJ1-5
d_gene: TRBD1
v_gene: TRBV10-3
CDR3aa: CAISDSTGRGNQPQHF

j_gene: TRBJ1-1
d_gene: TRBD1
v_gene: TRBV7-2
CDR3aa: CASSVGTGWNEAFF